A single sample is the source of the 9 T cell receptor beta chains below, sequenced in a study of blood T cells in healthy people across ages. A second PCR of about 7 to 11 cycles used a sample-barcoded 5' primer and a J-beta primer mix. TCRdb independently ran MiXCR on the 5' RACE reads; one entry per CDR3 protein. The table includes about 590,000 distinct CDR3 sequences, roughly 31% detected once. The source material was blood. The origin of the receptors is a woman older than 75 in good health.

This clonotype was counted between two and nine times. The chain employs TRBV7-2 and TRBJ2-7; TRBD2 matches at 10 bases. Germline lookup yields CDR1 SGHTA and CDR2 FQGNSA. The length of the CDR3 is 14 residues. With 3 bases clipped from V and 3 bases from J, the junction kept 2 bases outside the gene matches. As DNA, the CDR3 is TGTGCCAGCAGCTTTAGCGGGGGGCTCTACGAGCAGTACTTC. Its translation: CASSFSGGLYEQYF.

This chain joins TRBV4-3 and TRBJ1-4, with no clear D. Trimming took 3 bases from V and 3 from J, leaving 8 bases between them. Germline V CDR1 and CDR2: LGHNA, YSLEER. CDR3 size: 14 residues. The CDR3 bases are TGCGCCAGCAGCCAGGGTTTGGCTAATGAAAAACTGTTTTTT. This gives the protein CASSQGLANEKLFF.

In this sample, this clonotype turned up a few times. This chain connects TRBV14 to TRBJ2-2, with D uncertain. This CDR3 is 13 amino acids long. Germline V CDR1 and CDR2: SGHDN, FVKESK. The germline V and J ends were trimmed by 1 base and 6 bases, with 6 bases remaining between them. This CDR3 is CASSQVSAGELFF. The CDR3 nucleotides read TGTGCCAGCAGCCAAGTATCGGCCGGGGAGCTGTTTTTT.

This clonotype was found many times. This sequence joins TRBV3-1 and TRBJ1-2; 7 bases fit TRBD1. CDR1 LGHDT and CDR2 YNNKEL come from the germline V gene (reference sequence). The CDR3 covers 16 residues. J lost 2 bases, V lost 4 bases, and 10 bases had no gene match. The DNA of the CDR3 is TGTGCCAGCAGCCTTGTTCCGGGACAGACAAACTATGGCTACACCTTC. It specifies CASSLVPGQTNYGYTF.

The sample holds a few counts of this clonotype. The V gene is TRBV6-6, the J gene TRBJ1-1; D perhaps matches TRBD1 (5 bases). Germline CDR1 and CDR2: MNHNY and SVGAGI (reference sequence). The CDR3 extends over 14 amino acids. V gave up 5 bases and J gave up 6 bases, with 16 bases separating them. The CDR3 sequence is CASSDSLGISEAFF. CDR3 bases: TGTGCCAGCAGTGACAGCTTGGGGATTTCTGAAGCTTTCTTT.

In its sample, this clonotype was seen many times. This chain links TRBV9 with TRBJ2-1; 9 bases agree with TRBD2. The CDR3 consists of 16 residues. The ends lost 0 bases at V and 6 bases at J; junction bases unmatched: 7. CDR1 is SGDLS, CDR2 YYNGEE, per germline. CDR3 nucleotides: TGTGCCAGCAGCGTAGGGGGCGGGGGGGCCTCCAATGAGCAGTTCTTC. Translation gives CASSVGGGGASNEQFF.

The chain is built from TRBV5-1 and TRBJ2-7; 8 bases match TRBD2. Unmatched junction bases numbered 2, after V lost 3 bases and J lost 3 bases. The V gene's germline CDR1 is SGHRS and CDR2 YFSETQ. CDR3 length: 13 residues. CDR3 protein: CASSSSGLYEQYF. CDR3 sequence (DNA): TGCGCCAGCAGCTCTAGCGGGCTCTACGAGCAGTACTTC.

Ten or more counts support this clonotype. This chain connects TRBV7-9 to TRBJ1-5; D perhaps matches TRBD1 (6 bases). V was shortened by 1 base and J by 7 bases, with 11 bases between the two germline ends. The length of the CDR3 is 14 residues. Germline values: CDR1 SEHNR, CDR2 FQNEAQ (reference sequence). The CDR3, as DNA: TGTGCCAGCAGCTTAGATCAGGACAGACAGCCCCAGCATTTT. Protein sequence: CASSLDQDRQPQHF.

In this sample, this clonotype turned up many times. V is TRBV3-1 and J is TRBJ2-7; tentative D call: TRBD1 (7 bases). V was cut by 4 bases and J by 0 bases, with 13 bases left in between. This CDR3 comprises 15 residues. The V gene's germline CDR1 is LGHDT and CDR2 YNNKEL (reference sequence). The CDR3 DNA reads TGTGCCAGCAGCCCAGGGGGGCTGTCCTCCTACGAGCAGTACTTC. This sequence encodes CASSPGGLSSYEQYF.